The 10 T cell receptor beta chains reported below all come from one sample, sequenced in a study of blood T cells in healthy people across ages. Combining a sample-barcoded 5' primer with a J-beta primer mix, a second PCR ran for about 6 to 12 cycles. TCRdb passed the 5' RACE reads through MiXCR, listing each CDR3 protein once. This sample has 700,000 to 900,000 distinct CDR3 sequences, with around a quarter found just once. These data also featured in a second study, about T cells of mothers and their children.

The sequencing sample was made of blood. The receptors derive from a boy between 10 and 17 years old in good health.

The table lists this clonotype with a few counts. The chain couples TRBV29-1 to TRBJ2-3, with 9 bases lining up with TRBD2. From germline, CDR1 is SQVTM and CDR2 ANQGSEA. V shed 2 bases and J 6 bases; nucleotides not matched to a gene: 9. The CDR3 runs 15 residues. This chain's CDR3 is CSVERGSGSADTQYF. CDR3 nucleotides: TGCAGCGTTGAAAGGGGTAGCGGGAGCGCCGATACGCAGTATTTT.

The chain couples TRBV20-1 to TRBJ1-3, with 8 bases lining up with TRBD1. The J segment lost 1 base and the V segment lost 3 bases, leaving 2 bases of the junction unmatched. The CDR3 extends over 14 amino acids. Per the germline V gene, CDR1 is DFQATT and CDR2 is SNEGSKA (reference sequence). The CDR3 loop reads CSASQGASGNTIYF. The CDR3 nucleotides read TGCAGTGCTAGTCAGGGGGCATCTGGAAACACCATATATTTT.

Of note for this clonotype: Just one base apart from a much larger clone, this may be a read error. The chain carries TRBV6-5 and TRBJ2-2; TRBD2 aligns across 7 bases. CDR3 size: 14 residues. CDR1 MNHEY and CDR2 SVGAGI come from the germline V gene. With 5 bases clipped from V and 7 bases from J, the junction kept 7 bases outside the gene matches. This chain's CDR3 is CASSPRLAGGELFF. CDR3 in DNA: TGTGCCAGCAGTCCGCGACTAGCCGGCGGGGAGCTGTTTTTT.

A few counts support this clonotype. The chain couples TRBV7-2 to TRBJ2-4; 9 bases map to TRBD2. Per germline, CDR1 SGHTA and CDR2 FQGNSA. The CDR3 is 15 amino acids. Germline trimming cut 7 bases from V and 3 bases from J; bases unmatched to any gene: 7. The CDR3 loop reads CASTFGTSIKNIQYF. DNA for the CDR3: TGTGCCAGCACCTTCGGGACTAGCATCAAAAACATTCAGTACTTC. Supplemented by reference TRBV7-2 and TRBJ2-4, the full variable domain reads GAGVSQSPSNKVTEKGKDVELRCDPISGHTALYWYRQSLGQGLEFLIYFQGNSAPDKSGLPSDRFSAERTGGSVSTLTIQRTQQEDSAVYLCASTFGTSIKNIQYFGAGTRLSVL.

There are many counts of this clonotype. The V and J genes are TRBV20-1 and TRBJ2-1, with D perhaps matching TRBD1 (5 bases). The ends were cut back, 1 base at V and 4 bases at J, with 23 bases in the middle. This CDR3 has 18 amino acids. From germline, CDR1 is DFQATT and CDR2 SNEGSKA (reference sequence). CDR3 loop: CSARVRTRGSIPYNEQFF. CDR3 nucleotides: TGCAGTGCTAGAGTTAGGACAAGGGGCTCTATACCGTACAATGAGCAGTTCTTC.

This clonotype appeared a few times. A junction end diverges from the germline sequence, so it may reflect a read error. The chain uses TRBV28 and TRBJ2-7; D may be TRBD1 (6 bases). Germline V CDR1 and CDR2: MDHEN, SYDVKM. CDR3 length: 16 residues. DNA of the CDR3: TGTGCCAGCAGTTTAATTCGATGGGGGCCCTCCTACGAGGAGTACTTC. Translating it yields CASSLIRWGPSYEEYF.

The genes are TRBV3-1 and TRBJ1-1; weak D call: TRBD1 (5 bases). Trimming left V 1 base short and J 1 base short, with 10 bases between. The CDR3 totals 15 residues. Germline lookup yields CDR1 LGHDT and CDR2 YNNKEL (reference sequence). CDR3: CASSQGQTANTEAFF. The DNA for the CDR3 is TGTGCCAGCAGCCAAGGCCAGACAGCGAACACTGAAGCTTTCTTT.

This clonotype was found a few times. This rearrangement joins TRBV6-1 to TRBJ2-3; 7 bases are shared with TRBD1. Germline V gene data show CDR1 as MNHNS and CDR2 as SASEGT. The CDR3 length is 16 residues. Trimming cost V 8 bases and J 3 bases; bases outside gene matches: 14. The CDR3 loop is CASPLGKGAMTDTQYF. In DNA, the CDR3 is TGTGCCAGCCCACTGGGGAAGGGGGCTATGACAGATACGCAGTATTTT.

The chain is built from TRBV12-3 or TRBV12-4 and TRBJ1-6; D gene ambiguous. This CDR3 region has 16 residues. The germline V and J ends were trimmed by 6 bases and 7 bases, with 19 bases remaining between them. Written as DNA, the CDR3 is TGTGCCAGCAGCGCCCCCGGGTCAGGTTCGAATTCACCCCTCCACTTT. It codes for CASSAPGSGSNSPLHF.

The V call is TRBV5-1, the J call TRBJ1-1; D is undetermined. Germline V lookup: CDR1 SGHRS, CDR2 YFSETQ. V gave up 0 bases and J gave up 1 base, with 22 bases separating them. There are 19 residues in the CDR3. The CDR3 loop is CASSLVFSGSPKGNTEAFF. The DNA for the CDR3 is TGCGCCAGCAGCTTGGTCTTCTCCGGCAGCCCAAAGGGGAACACTGAAGCTTTCTTT.